This entry lists 3 T cell receptor beta chains sequenced from one sample in a study of response to subunit inactivated influenza vaccine. TCRdb re-called the RT-PCR reads with MiXCR, one entry per CDR3 protein. The sample has 600,000 to 850,000 distinct CDR3 sequences, 12% to 15% seen once. Sequencing used PBMCs from blood, obtained about 14 days before vaccination. Receptors originate from a man aged 50 to 59 who received an inactivated influenza vaccine.

The CDR3: CASSQVEGTNQPQHF. The CDR3, as DNA: TGTGCCAGCAGCCAAGTTGAAGGGACCAATCAGCCCCAGCATTTT. The rearrangement joins TRBV4-2 to TRBJ1-5; D perhaps matches TRBD1 (5 bases). CDR1 and CDR2 from the germline V gene are LGHNA and YNFKEQ. The CDR3 spans 15 residues. V lost 1 base and J lost 3, with 10 bases in between.

There are a few counts of this clonotype. This rearrangement joins TRBV30 to TRBJ2-1, with 7 bases matching TRBD1. This CDR3 comprises 12 residues. Germline-derived CDR1 and CDR2 are GTSNPN and SVGIG (reference sequence). Trimming took 1 base from V and 15 from J; bases not matched to a gene: 9. In nucleotides, the CDR3 is TGTGCCTGGAGTGCACCCGGGACAGCCATGTTCTTC. Amino acid sequence: CAWSAPGTAMFF.

This rearrangement joins TRBV3-1 to TRBJ1-3, with a tentative D call TRBD1 (5 bases). Trimming stripped 4 bases from V and 3 bases from J, with 16 bases between. Germline V gives CDR1 LGHDT, CDR2 YNNKEL (reference sequence). The CDR3 contains 16 residues. The CDR3 loop reads CASSPRGGARGNTIYF. The CDR3 nucleotides are TGTGCCAGCAGCCCCCGCGGGGGAGCTCGTGGAAACACCATATATTTT.